The sequence of this T cell receptor beta chain was determined in a study of OX40 agonist ivuxolimab in advanced cancers. At the level of the study: Dose-escalation patients were diagnosed with hepatocellular carcinoma, melanoma, renal cell cancer or head and neck cancer. Those enrolled were roughly 80% male, with a mean age of about 66 years and ages from about 20 to 90.

TCRdb's copy holds only in-frame clones and misses some; the assay was immunoSEQ multiplex PCR. The table has about 86,000 clones, 91% seen once. Samples of blood were obtained at baseline, on cycle 4 day 1, and on cycle 7 day 1. Study observations and caveats: Expanded clones were, on average, more numerous among CD8+ T cells than CD4+.

From germline, CDR1 is SEHNR and CDR2 FQNEAQ (reference sequence). CDR3 length: 17 residues. The V gene end was trimmed by 2 bases and the J gene end by 1 base; junction bases not matched to a gene: 10. In the case of this clone: What it recognizes is unknown.

The receptor was derived from an adult with an advanced solid tumor such as melanoma, head and neck, liver or kidney cancer. Sequences were derived from CD4+ or CD8+ T cells sorted from blood, sampled in a trial of the OX40 agonist ivuxolimab. The chain employs TRBV7-9 and TRBJ2-7; TRBD1 aligns across 8 bases. CDR3 sequence reads: CASSLNEPGQVSYEQYF. CDR3 bases: TGTGCCAGCAGCTTAAACGAGCCGGGACAGGTTTCCTACGAGCAGTACTTC.